This TCR beta chain was sequenced during a study of blood T cell repertoires in COVID-19. Study summary: Samples came from the United States, Italy and Spain, spanning acute and convalescent COVID-19.

The CDR3 has 15 residues. Germline V gene lookup returns CDR1 SGHTA and CDR2 FQGNSA. V lost 5 bases and J lost 5; bases outside the gene matches: 11. This clone occurred once. Data came from immunoSEQ multiplex PCR; TCRdb stores just in-frame clones and leaves some out. Here the sample spans some 74,000 clones, roughly 84% being singletons. The sequenced sample consisted of peripheral blood. This TCR was sampled from a man between 50 and 59 years old with active COVID-19. This chain connects TRBV7-2 to TRBJ1-1, with 7 bases lining up with TRBD1. The chain's CDR3 is CASSLGQARPTEAFF. The CDR3, as DNA: TGTGCCAGCAGCCTTGGACAGGCGAGACCGACTGAAGCTTTCTTT.